This T cell receptor (beta chain) was profiled in a study of molecular identifiers for immune sequencing clone quantification. Study-wide results and caveats: Clones exceeding 20 RNA copies carried over 97% of effector molecules but under 1% of naive-cell molecules.

This CDR3 is built from 12 residues. Per the germline V gene, CDR1 is SQVTM and CDR2 is ANQGSEA. With regard to this clonotype: The antigen remains unidentified. One junction end does not reproduce the germline sequence, and a read error may be involved.

TCRdb reanalysed the PCR reads using MiXCR and keeps one entry per CDR3 protein. Among nearly 650,000 distinct CDR3 sequences, 25% were seen once, and the ten largest hold about 0.81%. The chain has TRBV29-1 and TRBJ1-1; unclear D gene. The sequence was obtained from a human donor in good health. Some libraries in this study had Jurkat cell RNA spiked in. The specimen sequenced was naive CD8+ T cells from blood, with Jurkat cell RNA spiked in. Subset specified: FACS-sorted CD8+CD4-CCR7+CD45RA+ naive T cells. The CDR3 DNA reads as TGCAGCGTTGAACTGATGAACACTGGAGCTTTCTTT. Translating gives CSVELMNTGAFF.